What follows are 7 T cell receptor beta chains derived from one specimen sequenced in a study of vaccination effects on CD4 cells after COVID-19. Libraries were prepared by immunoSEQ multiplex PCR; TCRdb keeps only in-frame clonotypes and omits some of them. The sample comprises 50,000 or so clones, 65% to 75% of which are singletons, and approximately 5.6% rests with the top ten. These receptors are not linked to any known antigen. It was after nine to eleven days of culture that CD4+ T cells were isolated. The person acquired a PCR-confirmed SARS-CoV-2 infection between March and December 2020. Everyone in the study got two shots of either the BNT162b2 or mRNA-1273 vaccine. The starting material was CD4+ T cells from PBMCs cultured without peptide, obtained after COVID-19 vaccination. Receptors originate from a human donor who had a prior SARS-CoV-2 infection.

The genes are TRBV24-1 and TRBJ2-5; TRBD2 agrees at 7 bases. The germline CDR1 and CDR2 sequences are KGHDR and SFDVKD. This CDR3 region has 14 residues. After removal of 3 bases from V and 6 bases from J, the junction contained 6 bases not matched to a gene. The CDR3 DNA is TGTGCCACCAGTGATGGATTAGCGGGCCAGACCCAGTACTTC. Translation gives CATSDGLAGQTQYF.

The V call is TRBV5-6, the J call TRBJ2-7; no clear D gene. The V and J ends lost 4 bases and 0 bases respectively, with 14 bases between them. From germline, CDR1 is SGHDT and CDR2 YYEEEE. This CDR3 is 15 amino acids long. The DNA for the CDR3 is TGTGCCAGCAGCCGAAGAGATACGAACTCCTACGAGCAGTACTTC. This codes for CASSRRDTNSYEQYF.

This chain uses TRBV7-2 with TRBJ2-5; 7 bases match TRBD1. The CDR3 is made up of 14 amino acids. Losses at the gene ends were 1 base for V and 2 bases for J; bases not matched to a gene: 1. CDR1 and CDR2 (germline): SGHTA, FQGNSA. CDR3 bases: TGTGCCAGCAGCTTAGGGGGACAGCAAGAGACCCAGTACTTC. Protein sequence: CASSLGGQQETQYF.

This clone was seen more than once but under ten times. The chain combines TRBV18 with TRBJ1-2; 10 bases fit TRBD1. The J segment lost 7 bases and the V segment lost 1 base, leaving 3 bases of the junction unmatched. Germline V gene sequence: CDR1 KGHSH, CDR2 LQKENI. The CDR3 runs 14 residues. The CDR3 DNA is TGTGCCAGCTCACCACGACAGGGGGCCGCTGGCTACACCTTC. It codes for CASSPRQGAAGYTF.

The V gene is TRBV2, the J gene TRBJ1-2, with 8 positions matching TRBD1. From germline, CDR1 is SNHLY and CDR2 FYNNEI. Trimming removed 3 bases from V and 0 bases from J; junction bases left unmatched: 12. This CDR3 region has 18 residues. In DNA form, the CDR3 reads TGTGCCAGCAGTGACCTGGGGACAGGCCCAATCACTAACTATGGCTACACCTTC. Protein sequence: CASSDLGTGPITNYGYTF. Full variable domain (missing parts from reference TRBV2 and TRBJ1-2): EPEVTQTPSHQVTQMGQEVILRCVPISNHLYFYWYRQILGQKVEFLVSFYNNEISEKSEIFDDQFSVERPDGSNFTLKIRSTKLEDSAMYFCASSDLGTGPITNYGYTFGSGTRLTVV.

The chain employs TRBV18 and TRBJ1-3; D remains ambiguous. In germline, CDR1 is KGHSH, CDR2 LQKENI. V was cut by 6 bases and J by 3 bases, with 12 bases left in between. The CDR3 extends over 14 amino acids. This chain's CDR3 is CASSGRALGNTIYF. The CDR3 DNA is TGTGCCAGCTCGGGTAGGGCGCTTGGAAACACCATATATTTT.

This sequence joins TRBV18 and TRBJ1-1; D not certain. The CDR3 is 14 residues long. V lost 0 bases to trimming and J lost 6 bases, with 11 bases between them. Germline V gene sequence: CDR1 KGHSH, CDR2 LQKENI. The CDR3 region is CASSPPYSGAEAFF. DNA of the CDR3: TGTGCCAGCTCACCACCTTATTCCGGGGCTGAAGCTTTCTTT.